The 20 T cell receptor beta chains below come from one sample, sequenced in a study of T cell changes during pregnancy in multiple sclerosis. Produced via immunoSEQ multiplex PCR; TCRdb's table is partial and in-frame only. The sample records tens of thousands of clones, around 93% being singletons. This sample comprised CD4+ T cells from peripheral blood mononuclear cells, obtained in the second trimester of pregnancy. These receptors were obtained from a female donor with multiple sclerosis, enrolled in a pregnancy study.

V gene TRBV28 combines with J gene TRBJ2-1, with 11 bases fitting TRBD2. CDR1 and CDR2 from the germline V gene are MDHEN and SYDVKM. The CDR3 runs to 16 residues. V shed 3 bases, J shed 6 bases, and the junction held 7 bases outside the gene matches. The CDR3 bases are TGTGCCAGCAGTTTCGTATTAGCGGGAGGGTTCAATGAGCAGTTCTTC. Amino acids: CASSFVLAGGFNEQFF. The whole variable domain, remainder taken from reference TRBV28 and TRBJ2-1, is DVKVTQSSRYLVKRTGEKVFLECVQDMDHENMFWYRQDPGLGLRLIYFSYDVKMKEKGDIPEGYSVSREKKERFSLILESASTNQTSMYLCASSFVLAGGFNEQFFGPGTRLTVL.

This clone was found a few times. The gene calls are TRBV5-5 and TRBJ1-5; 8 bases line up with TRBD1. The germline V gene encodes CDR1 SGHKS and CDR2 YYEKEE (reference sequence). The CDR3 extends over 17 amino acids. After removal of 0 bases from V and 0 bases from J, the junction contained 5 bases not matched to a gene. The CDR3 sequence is CASSLDPGQVSNQPQHF. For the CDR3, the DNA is TGTGCCAGCAGCTTGGATCCGGGACAGGTTAGCAATCAGCCCCAGCATTTT.

CDR3 residues: CASSYRGWDTEAFF. The DNA of the CDR3 is TGTGCCAGCAGTTACAGGGGATGGGACACTGAAGCTTTCTTT. The chain combines TRBV27 with TRBJ1-1; 7 bases align to TRBD1. Germline lookup yields CDR1 MNHEY and CDR2 SMNVEV (reference sequence). Trimming at V came to 4 bases and at J to 3 bases, leaving 5 bases not matched to a gene. The CDR3 length is 14 residues.

The CDR3: CASGSGRPPYEQYF. The CDR3 bases are TGTGCTAGTGGCAGCGGGAGGCCCCCCTACGAGCAGTACTTC. This chain connects TRBV12-5 to TRBJ2-7; 9 positions agree with TRBD2. V shed 6 bases, J shed 2 bases, and the junction held 5 bases outside the gene matches. Looked up from germline, CDR1 is LGHNT and CDR2 is FRNRAP. The CDR3 loop spans 14 amino acids.

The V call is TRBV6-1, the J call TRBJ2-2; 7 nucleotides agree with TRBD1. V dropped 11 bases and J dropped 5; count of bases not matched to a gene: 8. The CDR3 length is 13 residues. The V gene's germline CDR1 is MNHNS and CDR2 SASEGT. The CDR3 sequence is CAQKTGMTGELFF. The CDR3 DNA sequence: TGTGCCCAGAAGACAGGGATGACCGGGGAGCTGTTTTTT.

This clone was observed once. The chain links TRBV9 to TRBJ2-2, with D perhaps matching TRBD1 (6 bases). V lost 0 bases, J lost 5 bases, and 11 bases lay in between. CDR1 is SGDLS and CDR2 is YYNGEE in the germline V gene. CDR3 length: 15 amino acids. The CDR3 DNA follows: TGTGCCAGCAGCGTAGAACTCACAGGGACCGGGGAGCTGTTTTTT. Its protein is CASSVELTGTGELFF.

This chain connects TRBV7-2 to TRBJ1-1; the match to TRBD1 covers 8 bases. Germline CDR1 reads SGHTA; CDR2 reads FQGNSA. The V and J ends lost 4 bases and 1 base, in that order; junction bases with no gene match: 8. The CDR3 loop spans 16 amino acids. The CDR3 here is CASSSGQGNPNTEAFF. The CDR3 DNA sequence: TGTGCCAGCAGCTCTGGACAGGGCAACCCGAACACTGAAGCTTTCTTT.

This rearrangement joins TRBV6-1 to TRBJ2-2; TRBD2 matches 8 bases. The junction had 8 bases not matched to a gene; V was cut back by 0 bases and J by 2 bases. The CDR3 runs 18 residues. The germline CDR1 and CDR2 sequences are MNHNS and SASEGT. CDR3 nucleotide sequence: TGTGCCAGCAGTGAAGCTGTGGCGGGAGGCAGCAACACCGGGGAGCTGTTTTTT. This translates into CASSEAVAGGSNTGELFF.

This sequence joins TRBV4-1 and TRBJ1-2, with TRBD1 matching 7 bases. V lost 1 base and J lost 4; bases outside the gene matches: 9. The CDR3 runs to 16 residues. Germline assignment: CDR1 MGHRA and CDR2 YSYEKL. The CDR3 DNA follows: TGCGCCAGCAGCCAAGGACAGGGTGCGGTGGGCTATGGCTACACCTTC. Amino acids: CASSQGQGAVGYGYTF.

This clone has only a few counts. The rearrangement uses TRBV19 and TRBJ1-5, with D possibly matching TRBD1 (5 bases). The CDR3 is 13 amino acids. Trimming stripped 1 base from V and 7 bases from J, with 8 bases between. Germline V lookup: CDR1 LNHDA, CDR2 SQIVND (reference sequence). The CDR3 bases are TGTGCCAGTAGTATAGCTAGGGGACAGCCCCAGCATTTT. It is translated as CASSIARGQPQHF.

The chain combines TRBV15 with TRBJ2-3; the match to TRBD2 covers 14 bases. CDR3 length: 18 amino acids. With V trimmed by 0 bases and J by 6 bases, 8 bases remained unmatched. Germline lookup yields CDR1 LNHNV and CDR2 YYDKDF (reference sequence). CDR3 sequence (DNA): TGTGCCACCAGCAGAGAGGGGGCGACTAGCGGGAGGGTGGATACGCAGTATTTT. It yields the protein CATSREGATSGRVDTQYF.

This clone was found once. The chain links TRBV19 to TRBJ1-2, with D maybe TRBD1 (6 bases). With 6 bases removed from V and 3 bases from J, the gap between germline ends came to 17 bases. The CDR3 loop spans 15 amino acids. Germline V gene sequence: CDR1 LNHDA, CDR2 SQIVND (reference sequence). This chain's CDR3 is CASSPGTIEYYGYTF. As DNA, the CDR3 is TGTGCCAGTAGCCCTGGGACAATAGAATACTATGGCTACACCTTC.

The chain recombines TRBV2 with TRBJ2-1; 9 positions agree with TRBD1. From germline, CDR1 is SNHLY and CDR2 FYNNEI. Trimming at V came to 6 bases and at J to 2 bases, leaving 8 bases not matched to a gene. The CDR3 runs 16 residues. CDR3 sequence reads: CASRDKGQGPYNEQFF. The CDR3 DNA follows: TGTGCCAGCAGGGACAAGGGACAGGGCCCCTACAATGAGCAGTTCTTC.

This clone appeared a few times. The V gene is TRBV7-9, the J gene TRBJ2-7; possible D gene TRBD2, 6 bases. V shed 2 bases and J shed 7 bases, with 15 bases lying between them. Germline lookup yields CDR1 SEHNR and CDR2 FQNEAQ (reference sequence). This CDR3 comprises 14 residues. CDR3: CASSLSSPGEEQYF. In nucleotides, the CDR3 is TGTGCCAGCAGCTTATCTTCACCGGGGGAAGAGCAGTACTTC.

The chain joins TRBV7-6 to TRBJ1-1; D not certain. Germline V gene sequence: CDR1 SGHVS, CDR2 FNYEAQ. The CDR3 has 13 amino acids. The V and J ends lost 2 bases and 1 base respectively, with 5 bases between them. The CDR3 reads CASSLSENTEAFF. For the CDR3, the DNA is TGTGCCAGCAGCTTATCAGAGAACACTGAAGCTTTCTTT.

The CDR3 DNA follows: TGTGCCAGCAGCACCAAGCGGACAGGGGGCTTCGATACGCAGTATTTT. It codes for CASSTKRTGGFDTQYF. The chain uses TRBV25-1 and TRBJ2-3, with 11 bases lining up with TRBD1. Germline V lookup: CDR1 MGHDK, CDR2 SYGVNS. After removal of 6 bases from V and 6 bases from J, the junction contained 11 bases not matched to a gene. The CDR3 runs to 16 residues.

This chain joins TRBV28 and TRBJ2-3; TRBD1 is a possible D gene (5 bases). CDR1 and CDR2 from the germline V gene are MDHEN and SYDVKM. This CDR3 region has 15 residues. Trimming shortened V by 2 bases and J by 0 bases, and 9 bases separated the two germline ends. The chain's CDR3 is CASSLPQGSTDTQYF. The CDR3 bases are TGTGCCAGCAGTTTACCCCAGGGAAGCACAGATACGCAGTATTTT.

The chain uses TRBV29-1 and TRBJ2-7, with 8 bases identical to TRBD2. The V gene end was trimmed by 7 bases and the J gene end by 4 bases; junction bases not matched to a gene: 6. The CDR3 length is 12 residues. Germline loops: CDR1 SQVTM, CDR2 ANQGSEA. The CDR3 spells CSAQAGVYEQYF. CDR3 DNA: TGCAGCGCCCAAGCGGGAGTGTACGAGCAGTACTTC.

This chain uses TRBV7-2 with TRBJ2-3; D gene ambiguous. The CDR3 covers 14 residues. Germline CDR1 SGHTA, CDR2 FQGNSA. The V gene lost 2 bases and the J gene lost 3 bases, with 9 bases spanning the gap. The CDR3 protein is CASSLTAGTDTQYF. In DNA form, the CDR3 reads TGTGCCAGCAGCTTAACGGCCGGGACAGATACGCAGTATTTT.

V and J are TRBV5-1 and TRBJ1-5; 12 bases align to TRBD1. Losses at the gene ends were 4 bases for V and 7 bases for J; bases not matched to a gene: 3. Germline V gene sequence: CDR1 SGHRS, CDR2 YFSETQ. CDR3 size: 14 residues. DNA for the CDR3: TGCGCCAGCAGCCCGGGACAGGGGGCCCAGCCCCAGCATTTT. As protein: CASSPGQGAQPQHF.